These T cell receptor beta chains were read from a single sample in a study of cytomegalovirus exposure and HLA in healthy donors. The repertoire was sequenced with immunoSEQ multiplex PCR; TCRdb's copy has only in-frame clones and lacks some. The profile covers approximately 150,000 clones, with roughly two thirds appearing a single time and about 2.7% taken by the ten largest. Sequencing was carried out using PBMCs. The receptors shown here come from a woman in her twenties or thirties in good health and CMV-seronegative. The CDR3 runs from the conserved cysteine through the conserved F or W. The order of the fields is D gene, V gene, clone size, J gene, CDR3 length, CDR3 DNA, CDR3 protein. D genes are given only for firm matches. Clone size is shown for a subset of rows, as once, few, many or a class of expanded clone.

d_call: -; v_call: TRBV4-1; clone_size: -; j_call: TRBJ1-4; cdr3_length: 13; cdr3_nt: TGCGCCATCTCCCGGGGGGCTAATGAAAAACTGTTTTTT; cdr3_aa: CAISRGANEKLFF
d_call: -; v_call: TRBV6-5; clone_size: once; j_call: TRBJ2-3; cdr3_length: 14; cdr3_nt: TGTGCCAGCAGTTTTAGTCCGTACACAGATACGCAGTATTTT; cdr3_aa: CASSFSPYTDTQYF
d_call: TRBD1; v_call: TRBV15; clone_size: few; j_call: TRBJ1-3; cdr3_length: 15; cdr3_nt: TGTGCCACCAGCAGCGACAGGGGGACTGGAAACACCATATATTTT; cdr3_aa: CATSSDRGTGNTIYF
d_call: TRBD1; v_call: TRBV7-2; clone_size: -; j_call: TRBJ1-2; cdr3_length: 15; cdr3_nt: TGTGCCAGCAGCTTAGGGTTGGGGACAGACTATGGCTACACCTTC; cdr3_aa: CASSLGLGTDYGYTF
d_call: TRBD2; v_call: TRBV7-3; clone_size: -; j_call: TRBJ2-2; cdr3_length: 15; cdr3_nt: TGTGCCAGCAGATTGGGACTAGCGAACACCGGGGAGCTGTTTTTT; cdr3_aa: CASRLGLANTGELFF
d_call: -; v_call: TRBV19; clone_size: -; j_call: TRBJ1-2; cdr3_length: 13; cdr3_nt: TGTGCCAGTCGCCCGGCGGATAGCTATGGCTACACCTTC; cdr3_aa: CASRPADSYGYTF
d_call: -; v_call: TRBV28; clone_size: few; j_call: TRBJ1-1; cdr3_length: 15; cdr3_nt: TGTGCCAGCAGTGTGCCTCAGGGGTTGGTAACTGAAGCTTTCTTT; cdr3_aa: CASSVPQGLVTEAFF
d_call: -; v_call: TRBV15; clone_size: -; j_call: TRBJ1-2; cdr3_length: 14; cdr3_nt: TGTGCCACCAGCCAGGACAGAGCTAACTATGGCTACCCCTTC; cdr3_aa: CATSQDRANYGYPF
d_call: TRBD2; v_call: TRBV2; clone_size: few; j_call: TRBJ2-1; cdr3_length: 18; cdr3_nt: TGTGCCAGCAGTGAACATCTTGTGGCGGGAGTGTCCTACAATGAGCAGTTCTTC; cdr3_aa: CASSEHLVAGVSYNEQFF
d_call: -; v_call: TRBV7-8; clone_size: -; j_call: TRBJ1-5; cdr3_length: 18; cdr3_nt: TGTGCCAGCAGCTCCAGTGATACATGGGGCGGTTATAGTCAGCCCCAGCATTTT; cdr3_aa: CASSSSDTWGGYSQPQHF
d_call: TRBD1; v_call: TRBV7-3; clone_size: -; j_call: TRBJ1-3; cdr3_length: 14; cdr3_nt: TGTGCCAGCAGCCGGGGACAGGAGGGAAACACCATATATTTT; cdr3_aa: CASSRGQEGNTIYF
d_call: TRBD2; v_call: TRBV4-2; clone_size: -; j_call: TRBJ2-5; cdr3_length: 16; cdr3_nt: TGTGCCAGCAGCCAAGGGGGACTAGGAATAACCAAGACCCAGTACTTC; cdr3_aa: CASSQGGLGITKTQYF
d_call: -; v_call: TRBV14; clone_size: -; j_call: TRBJ1-1; cdr3_length: 16; cdr3_nt: TGTGCCAGCAGTCTATTTTCCAGGGATCCGAACACTGAAGCTTTCTTT; cdr3_aa: CASSLFSRDPNTEAFF
d_call: TRBD2; v_call: TRBV2; clone_size: -; j_call: TRBJ2-1; cdr3_length: 15; cdr3_nt: TGTGCCAGCAGTGCTCTAGCGGGGGCCTACAATGAGCAGTTCTTC; cdr3_aa: CASSALAGAYNEQFF
d_call: TRBD1; v_call: TRBV4-1; clone_size: once; j_call: TRBJ2-7; cdr3_length: 15; cdr3_nt: TGCGCCAGCAGCCGAGCACAGGGGGCAATCTACGAGCAGTACTTC; cdr3_aa: CASSRAQGAIYEQYF
d_call: -; v_call: TRBV18; clone_size: -; j_call: TRBJ1-2; cdr3_length: 14; cdr3_nt: TGTGCCAGCTCGACCCGAGACGGGGATCATGGCTACACCTTC; cdr3_aa: CASSTRDGDHGYTF
d_call: TRBD1; v_call: TRBV6-5; clone_size: once; j_call: TRBJ1-5; cdr3_length: 14; cdr3_nt: TGTGCCAGCAGTCAACAGGGGTATGATCAGCCCCAGCATTTT; cdr3_aa: CASSQQGYDQPQHF
d_call: -; v_call: TRBV15; clone_size: -; j_call: TRBJ1-1; cdr3_length: 15; cdr3_nt: TGTGCCACCAGCAGAGATAGACACCCGAACACTGAAGCTTTCTTT; cdr3_aa: CATSRDRHPNTEAFF
d_call: TRBD1; v_call: TRBV7-2; clone_size: few; j_call: TRBJ1-1; cdr3_length: 14; cdr3_nt: TGTGCCAGCAGCTTAGGACAGGGTGAAAAGGCGGCTTTCTTT; cdr3_aa: CASSLGQGEKAAFF
d_call: TRBD1; v_call: TRBV29-1; clone_size: -; j_call: TRBJ2-3; cdr3_length: 16; cdr3_nt: TGCAGCGTTGAACTCACACAGGGGATCCGCACAGATACGCAGTATTTT; cdr3_aa: CSVELTQGIRTDTQYF
d_call: -; v_call: TRBV27; clone_size: -; j_call: TRBJ2-7; cdr3_length: 15; cdr3_nt: TGTGCCAGCTCCAGGCTGGGGGGGGCCATCTACGAGCAGTACTTC; cdr3_aa: CASSRLGGAIYEQYF
d_call: TRBD1; v_call: TRBV29-1; clone_size: few; j_call: TRBJ1-1; cdr3_length: 16; cdr3_nt: TGCAGCGTTGCCGGACAGGGGGGGCGGGAACTCACTGAAGCTTTCTTT; cdr3_aa: CSVAGQGGRELTEAFF
d_call: TRBD1; v_call: TRBV7-6; clone_size: -; j_call: TRBJ1-2; cdr3_length: 16; cdr3_nt: TGTGCCAGCAGCTCTCGGGACAGGGTTGGGGAGGGTGGCTACACCTTC; cdr3_aa: CASSSRDRVGEGGYTF
d_call: TRBD1; v_call: TRBV5-6; clone_size: few; j_call: TRBJ1-2; cdr3_length: 13; cdr3_nt: TGTGCCAGCAGACAGGGGTCGGGTCGGGGCTACACCTTC; cdr3_aa: CASRQGSGRGYTF
d_call: -; v_call: TRBV20-1; clone_size: -; j_call: TRBJ2-5; cdr3_length: 11; cdr3_nt: TGCAGTGCCACCCGCGGGGAGACCCAGTACTTC; cdr3_aa: CSATRGETQYF
d_call: TRBD1; v_call: TRBV6-5; clone_size: -; j_call: TRBJ1-2; cdr3_length: 15; cdr3_nt: TGTGCCAGCAGTTACTCTGCGGACAGGGGGGCAGGCTACACCTTC; cdr3_aa: CASSYSADRGAGYTF